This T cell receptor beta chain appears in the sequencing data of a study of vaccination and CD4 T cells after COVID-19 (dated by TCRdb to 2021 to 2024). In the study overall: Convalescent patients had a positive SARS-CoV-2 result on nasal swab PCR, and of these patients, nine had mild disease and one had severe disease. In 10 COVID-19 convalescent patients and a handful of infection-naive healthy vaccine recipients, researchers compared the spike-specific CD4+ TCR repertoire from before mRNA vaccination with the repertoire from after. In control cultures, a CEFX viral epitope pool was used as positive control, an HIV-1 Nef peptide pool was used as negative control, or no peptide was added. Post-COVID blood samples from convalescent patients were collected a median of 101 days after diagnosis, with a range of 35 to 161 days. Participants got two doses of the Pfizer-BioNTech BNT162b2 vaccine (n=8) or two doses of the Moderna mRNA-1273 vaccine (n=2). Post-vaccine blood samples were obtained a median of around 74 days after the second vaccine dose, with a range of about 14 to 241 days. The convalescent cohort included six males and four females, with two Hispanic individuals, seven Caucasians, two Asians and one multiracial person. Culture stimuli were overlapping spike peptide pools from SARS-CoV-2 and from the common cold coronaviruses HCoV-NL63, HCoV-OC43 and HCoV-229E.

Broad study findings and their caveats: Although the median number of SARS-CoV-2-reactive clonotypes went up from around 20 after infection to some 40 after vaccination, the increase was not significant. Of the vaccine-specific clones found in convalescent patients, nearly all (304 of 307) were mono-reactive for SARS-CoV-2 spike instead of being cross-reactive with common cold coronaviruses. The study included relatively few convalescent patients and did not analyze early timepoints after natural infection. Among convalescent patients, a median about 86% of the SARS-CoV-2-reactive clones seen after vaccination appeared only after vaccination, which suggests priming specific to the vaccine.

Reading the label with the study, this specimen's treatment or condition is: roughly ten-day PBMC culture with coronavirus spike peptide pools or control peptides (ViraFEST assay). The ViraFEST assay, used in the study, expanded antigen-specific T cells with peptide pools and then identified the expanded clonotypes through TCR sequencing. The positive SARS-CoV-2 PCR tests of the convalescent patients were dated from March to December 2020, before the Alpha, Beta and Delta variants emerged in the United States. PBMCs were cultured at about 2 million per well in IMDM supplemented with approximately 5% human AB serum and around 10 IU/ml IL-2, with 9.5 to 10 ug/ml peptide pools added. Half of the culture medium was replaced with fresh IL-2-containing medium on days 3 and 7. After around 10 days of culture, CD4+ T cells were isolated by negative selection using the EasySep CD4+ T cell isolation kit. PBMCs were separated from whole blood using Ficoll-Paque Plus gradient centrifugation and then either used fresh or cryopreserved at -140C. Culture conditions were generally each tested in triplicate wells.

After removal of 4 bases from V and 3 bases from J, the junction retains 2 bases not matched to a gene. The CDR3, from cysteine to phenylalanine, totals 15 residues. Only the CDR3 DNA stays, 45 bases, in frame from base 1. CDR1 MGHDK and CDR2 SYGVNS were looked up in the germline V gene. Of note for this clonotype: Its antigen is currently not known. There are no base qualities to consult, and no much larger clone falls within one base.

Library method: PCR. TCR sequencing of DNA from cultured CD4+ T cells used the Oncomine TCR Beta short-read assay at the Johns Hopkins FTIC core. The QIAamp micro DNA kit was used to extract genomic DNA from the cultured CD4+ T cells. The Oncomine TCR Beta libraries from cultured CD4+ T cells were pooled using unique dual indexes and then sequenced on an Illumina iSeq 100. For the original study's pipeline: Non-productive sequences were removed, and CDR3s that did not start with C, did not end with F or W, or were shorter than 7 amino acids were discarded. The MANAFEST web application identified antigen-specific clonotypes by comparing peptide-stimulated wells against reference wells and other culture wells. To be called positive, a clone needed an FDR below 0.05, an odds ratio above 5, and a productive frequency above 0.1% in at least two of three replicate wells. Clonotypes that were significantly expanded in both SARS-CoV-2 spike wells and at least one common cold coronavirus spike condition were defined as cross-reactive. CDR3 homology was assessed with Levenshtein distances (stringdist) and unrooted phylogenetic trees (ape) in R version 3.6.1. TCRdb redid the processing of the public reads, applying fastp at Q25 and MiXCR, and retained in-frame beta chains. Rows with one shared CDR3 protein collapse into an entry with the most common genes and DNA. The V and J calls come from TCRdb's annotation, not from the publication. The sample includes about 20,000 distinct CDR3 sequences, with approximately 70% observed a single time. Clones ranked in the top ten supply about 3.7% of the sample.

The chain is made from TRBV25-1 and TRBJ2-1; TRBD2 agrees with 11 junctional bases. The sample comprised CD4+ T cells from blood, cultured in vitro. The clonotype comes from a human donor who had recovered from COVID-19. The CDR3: CASSGLAGLYNEQFF. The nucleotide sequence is TGTGCCAGCAGTGGACTAGCGGGACTCTACAATGAGCAGTTCTTC.